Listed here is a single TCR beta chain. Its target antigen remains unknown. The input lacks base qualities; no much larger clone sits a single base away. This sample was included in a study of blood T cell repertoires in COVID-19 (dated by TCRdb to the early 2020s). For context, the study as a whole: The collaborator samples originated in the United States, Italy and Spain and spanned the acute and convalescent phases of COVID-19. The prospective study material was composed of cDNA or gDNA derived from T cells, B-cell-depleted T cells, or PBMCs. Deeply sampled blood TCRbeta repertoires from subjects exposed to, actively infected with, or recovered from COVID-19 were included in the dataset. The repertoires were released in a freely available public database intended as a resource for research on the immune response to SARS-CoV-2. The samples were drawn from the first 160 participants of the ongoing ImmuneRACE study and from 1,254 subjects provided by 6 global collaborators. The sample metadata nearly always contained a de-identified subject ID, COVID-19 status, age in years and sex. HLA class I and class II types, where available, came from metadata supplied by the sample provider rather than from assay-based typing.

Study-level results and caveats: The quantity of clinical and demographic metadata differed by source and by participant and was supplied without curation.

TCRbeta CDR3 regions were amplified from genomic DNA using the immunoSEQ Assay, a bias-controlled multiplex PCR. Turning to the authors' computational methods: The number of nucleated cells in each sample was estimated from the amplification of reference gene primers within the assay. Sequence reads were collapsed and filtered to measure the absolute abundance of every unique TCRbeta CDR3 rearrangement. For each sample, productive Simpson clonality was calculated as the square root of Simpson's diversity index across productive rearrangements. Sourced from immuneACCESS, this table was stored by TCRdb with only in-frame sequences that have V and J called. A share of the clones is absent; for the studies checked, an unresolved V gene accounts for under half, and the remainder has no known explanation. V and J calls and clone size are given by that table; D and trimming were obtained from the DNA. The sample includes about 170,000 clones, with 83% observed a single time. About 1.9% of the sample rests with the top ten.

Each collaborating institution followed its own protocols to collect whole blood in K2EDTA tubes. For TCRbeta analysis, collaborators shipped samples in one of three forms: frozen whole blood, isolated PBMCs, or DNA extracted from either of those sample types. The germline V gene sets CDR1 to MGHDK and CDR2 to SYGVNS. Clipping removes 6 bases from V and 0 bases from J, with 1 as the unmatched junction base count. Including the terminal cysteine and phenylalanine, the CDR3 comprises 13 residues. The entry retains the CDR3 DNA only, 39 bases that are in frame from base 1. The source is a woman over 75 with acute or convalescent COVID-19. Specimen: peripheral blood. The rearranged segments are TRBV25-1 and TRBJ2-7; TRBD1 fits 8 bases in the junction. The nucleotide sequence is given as TGTGCCAGCAGAGGACAGGGCTCCTACGAGCAGTACTTC. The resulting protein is CASRGQGSYEQYF.